The 8 T cell receptor beta chains reported below all come from one sample, sequenced in a study of cytomegalovirus exposure and HLA in healthy donors. 13 Jbeta primers and 60 Vbeta primers were used for the PCR. Sequencing was performed with immunoSEQ multiplex PCR; in TCRdb, only in-frame clones are kept and a portion is missing. The sample holds roughly 120,000 clones, 74% seen once. Sequenced: PBMCs. Source of these receptors: a woman in her 50s in good health and CMV-seropositive.

The sample holds a few counts of this clone. The rearrangement joins TRBV19 to TRBJ1-3; 7 nucleotides agree with TRBD1. CDR3 length equals 15 residues. Germline V gene sequence: CDR1 LNHDA, CDR2 SQIVND (reference sequence). J gave up 0 bases and V 7 bases, and 6 bases lay outside the gene matches. CDR3 DNA sequence: TGTGCCAGTACGGACAGGAGCGTCTCTGGAAACACCATATATTTT. The encoded protein is CASTDRSVSGNTIYF.

In the case of this clone: This sample also contains other DNA sequences that code for the same CDR3. CDR3 in DNA: TGTGCCAGCAGTTATGGGGGGAGCTCTGGAAACACCATATATTTT. Translated, it gives CASSYGGSSGNTIYF. The chain combines TRBV6-5 with TRBJ1-3; a possible D gene is TRBD1 (5 bases). This CDR3 comprises 15 residues. V shed 3 bases and J shed 0 bases, with 9 bases lying between them. Germline assignment: CDR1 MNHEY and CDR2 SVGAGI.

This clone was observed a few times. The chain carries TRBV7-9 and TRBJ1-1; D unresolved. Germline V gene lookup returns CDR1 SEHNR and CDR2 FQNEAQ (reference sequence). This CDR3 region has 15 residues. V lost 0 bases and J 7 bases, leaving 15 bases between the germline ends. CDR3 protein: CASSLAASRRGEAFF. The CDR3 DNA reads TGTGCCAGCAGCTTAGCGGCCTCCCGGCGGGGTGAAGCTTTCTTT.

The DNA for the CDR3 is TGTGCCAGCAGTTCGGGACAGGAAGCTTTCTTT. Protein product: CASSSGQEAFF. The chain combines TRBV28 with TRBJ1-1, with 7 positions matching TRBD1. The CDR3 is made up of 11 amino acids. With V trimmed by 4 bases and J by 8 bases, 1 base remained unmatched. Germline CDR1 and CDR2: MDHEN and SYDVKM.

V usage is TRBV18 and J usage is TRBJ2-1; a weak D match, TRBD2 (7 bases). This CDR3 has 16 residues. From germline, CDR1 is KGHSH and CDR2 LQKENI. Trimming took 1 base from V and 4 from J, leaving 14 bases between them. In nucleotides, the CDR3 is TGTGCCAGCTCACCACAAGGGGGGGCTCTGTACAATGAGCAGTTCTTC. This gives the protein CASSPQGGALYNEQFF. Combining the CDR3 with reference TRBV18 and TRBJ2-1 gives the whole variable domain NAGVMQNPRHLVRRRGQEARLRCSPMKGHSHVYWYRQLPEEGLKFMVYLQKENIIDESGMPKERFSAEFPKEGPSILRIQQVVRGDSAAYFCASSPQGGALYNEQFFGPGTRLTVL.

This chain connects TRBV18 to TRBJ2-3, with 7 bases matching TRBD2. V gave up 3 bases and J gave up 2 bases; unmatched junction bases: 5. The germline V gene encodes CDR1 KGHSH and CDR2 LQKENI. This CDR3 contains 15 residues. CDR3 region: CASSPTGGHTDTQYF. The CDR3, as DNA: TGTGCCAGCTCACCTACGGGGGGTCACACAGATACGCAGTATTTT. Full variable domain (outside the CDR3, taken from reference TRBV18 and TRBJ2-3): NAGVMQNPRHLVRRRGQEARLRCSPMKGHSHVYWYRQLPEEGLKFMVYLQKENIIDESGMPKERFSAEFPKEGPSILRIQQVVRGDSAAYFCASSPTGGHTDTQYFGPGTRLTVL.

This clone was observed once. The CDR3 coding sequence is TGTGCCAGCAGCCTGCAGGGGGCCCGAGAGACCCAGTACTTC. It specifies CASSLQGARETQYF. J is TRBJ2-5 and V is TRBV7-9, with 8 bases aligning to TRBD1. The length of the CDR3 is 14 residues. The V gene's germline CDR1 is SEHNR and CDR2 FQNEAQ (reference sequence). V trimming: 5 bases; J trimming: 4 bases; junction bases outside the gene matches: 6.

This clone was picked up one time. This chain uses TRBV4-3 with TRBJ1-2, with D maybe TRBD1 (5 bases). V was clipped by 4 bases and J by 3 bases, with 15 bases between them. The CDR3 covers 15 residues. Germline V gene data show CDR1 as LGHNA and CDR2 as YSLEER. CDR3 in DNA: TGCGCCAGCAGCCCTATGGGGGGGATTGACTATGGCTACACCTTC. Protein product: CASSPMGGIDYGYTF.